The text below deals with one TCR beta chain. Its antigen is unknown. No much larger clone exists at a distance of one base, and base qualities are not known. Reading from cysteine to phenylalanine, the CDR3 counts 12 amino acids. Only the CDR3 part of the read is kept: 36 bases, read in frame from the first base. Reading the germline V gene (reference sequence) gives CDR1 GTSNPN and CDR2 SVGIG. V and J lose 3 bases and 1 base, and a span of 7 bases separates them. These data come from a study of immune cell composition in non-small cell lung cancer (dated 2017 in TCRdb). Concerning the study at large: Histologic subtype, mainly lung adenocarcinoma or squamous cell carcinoma, was assigned on the basis of H&E together with p63, CK5, Napsin A and TTF-1 immunohistochemistry. Several tumour specimens with TCR-beta data were of rare histological subtypes and were excluded from the subtype comparisons. For supplementary cohort #1, made up of 10 lung adenocarcinoma cases, paired tumour/lung TCR-beta sequencing was done and TIL populations were generated so that tumour reactivity could be assessed. Using Adaptive Biotechnologies, the researchers ran TCR-beta sequencing on around 33 paired NSCLC tumour and non-adjacent lung specimens, along with about two dozen tumour-only specimens. Findings and caveats that apply to the study as a whole: Across nine to eleven adenocarcinoma cases, the maximal tumour-associated clone frequency showed a strong correlation with TIL tumour reactivity, but overall clonality showed no such correlation. Smoking pack-years did not significantly correlate with tumour TCR-beta clonality. Lung squamous cell carcinoma tumours had significantly higher Top 10 clone scores and productive clonality than lung adenocarcinoma tumours. Tumour-associated clones >0.5% were found in nearly half of NSCLC cases, namely in around 36% of adenocarcinomas versus about four fifths of squamous carcinomas. The reactivity cohort included only about nine cases, and whether tumour-reactive clones share sequences with the dominant in vivo tumour-associated clones was not shown.

TCR-beta CDR3 regions were amplified from genomic DNA by a two-step multiplex PCR, with the second step adding Illumina-compatible adaptors. TCR-beta immunosequencing was performed on an Illumina platform as a commercial immunoSEQ service. The paper's processing steps were these. Two measures summarised the repertoires: productive clonality, and Top 10 Clones, meaning the percentage of T-cell templates coming from the ten most frequent sequences. Productive clonality had a range of 0 to 1, where 1 means a monoclonal population. Sequences comprising at least 0.1% of tumour T-cell templates but absent from matched non-adjacent lung were defined as tumour-associated clones and were identified via log10 scatter plots. Student's t-tests were used for two-group comparisons, ANOVA for comparisons across stages, and linear regression for relationships, with analyses done in GraphPad Prism7 and R. The source is immuneACCESS, and TCRdb retained only in-frame sequences with V and J called. Part of the clones is not carried over; for the studies checked, unresolved V genes explain less than half of this, and the remainder is unexplained. V and J calls plus clone size are reproduced from that table; the DNA served to infer D and trimming. The sample records nearly 2,500 clones, around 83% of which are singletons. The top ten hold about 6.6% of the sample.

Frozen aliquots of unsorted single-cell suspensions were used for genomic DNA extraction with the QIAamp DNA kit. The tumour samples consisted of non-small cell lung cancer tissue that had been surgically resected. Tissues arrived within 2 hours after resection and were immediately processed into single-cell suspensions. Tissue was mechanically dissociated and enzymatically digested with DNase I, collagenase I and hyaluronidase for approximately 29 minutes at 37 °C, then filtered and RBC-lysed. The sequence links TRBV30 to TRBJ2-7; TRBD1 is possibly the D segment (5 matching bases). The specimen was lung tumor tissue. The TCR was taken from a human donor with non-small cell lung cancer. The bases read TGTGCCTGGAGAAGGACATCCTACGAGCAGTACTTC. This sequence encodes CAWRRTSYEQYF.